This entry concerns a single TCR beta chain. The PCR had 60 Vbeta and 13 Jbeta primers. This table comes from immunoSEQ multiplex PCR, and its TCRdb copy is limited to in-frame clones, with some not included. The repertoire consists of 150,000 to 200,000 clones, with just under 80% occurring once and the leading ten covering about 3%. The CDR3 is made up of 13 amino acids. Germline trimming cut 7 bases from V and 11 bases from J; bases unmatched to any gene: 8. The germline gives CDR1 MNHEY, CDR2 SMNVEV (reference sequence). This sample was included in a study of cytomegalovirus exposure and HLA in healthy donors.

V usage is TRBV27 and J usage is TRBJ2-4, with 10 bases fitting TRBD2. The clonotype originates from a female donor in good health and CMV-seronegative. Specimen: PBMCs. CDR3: CASTSLAGMVQYF. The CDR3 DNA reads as TGTGCCAGCACCTCACTAGCGGGAATGGTTCAGTACTTC.